Following are 8 T cell receptor beta chains from one sample sequenced in a study of blood T cell repertoires in COVID-19. Generated by immunoSEQ multiplex PCR, the TCRdb table keeps only in-frame clones and is missing some. The sample includes fewer than 90,000 clones, approximately 80% seen only once; the top ten take around 11%. The sequenced sample consisted of peripheral blood. The source of these receptors is a human donor in a cohort sampled during active COVID-19.

The gene calls are TRBV5-1 and TRBJ2-7, with 10 positions matching TRBD2. Trimming cost V 7 bases and J 1 base; bases outside gene matches: 8. This CDR3 has 15 amino acids. Germline V gives CDR1 SGHRS, CDR2 YFSETQ. In nucleotides, the CDR3 is TGCGCCAGCCAGCCCGGACTAGCGGATTCCTACGAGCAGTACTTC. Amino acids: CASQPGLADSYEQYF.

The gene calls are TRBV7-2 and TRBJ2-3, with 7 positions matching TRBD2. The V gene end was trimmed by 5 bases and the J gene end by 3 bases; junction bases not matched to a gene: 11. This CDR3 has 16 amino acids. Germline values: CDR1 SGHTA, CDR2 FQGNSA. The CDR3 is CASSPLAGVGTDTQYF. The DNA of the CDR3 is TGTGCCAGCAGCCCATTGGCGGGAGTTGGTACAGATACGCAGTATTTT.

This chain joins TRBV18 and TRBJ2-7; D ambiguous. The CDR3 is 11 residues long. The ends were cut back, 6 bases at V and 3 bases at J, with 6 bases in the middle. CDR1 KGHSH and CDR2 LQKENI come from the germline V gene. The DNA for the CDR3 is TGTGCCAGCTCGTCAAACTACGAGCAGTACTTC. Its translation: CASSSNYEQYF. The full variable domain, completed using reference TRBV18 and TRBJ2-7, is NAGVMQNPRHLVRRRGQEARLRCSPMKGHSHVYWYRQLPEEGLKFMVYLQKENIIDESGMPKERFSAEFPKEGPSILRIQQVVRGDSAAYFCASSSNYEQYFGPGTRLTVT.

This clone was detected only once. J is TRBJ2-5 and V is TRBV7-9; D is perhaps TRBD2 (5 bases). Looked up from germline, CDR1 is SEHNR and CDR2 is FQNEAQ (reference sequence). The CDR3 loop spans 15 amino acids. Trimming pared 5 bases from V and 0 bases from J, leaving 13 bases between. The CDR3 sequence: CASSPGLSNQETQYF. The CDR3, as DNA: TGTGCCAGCAGCCCAGGACTGTCGAACCAAGAGACCCAGTACTTC.

The gene calls are TRBV5-6 and TRBJ2-5; D not certain. Per germline, CDR1 SGHDT and CDR2 YYEEEE. This CDR3 region has 15 residues. V was shortened by 0 bases and J by 2 bases, with 11 bases between the two germline ends. The CDR3 loop is CASSLAYRVQETQYF. The CDR3 DNA follows: TGTGCCAGCAGCTTGGCGTACCGGGTTCAAGAGACCCAGTACTTC.

The genes are TRBV5-6 and TRBJ1-4; a weak D match, TRBD1 (5 bases). This CDR3 region has 15 residues. CDR1 is SGHDT and CDR2 is YYEEEE in the germline V gene. Between the trimmed V and J ends, which lost 1 base and 4 bases, there was a span of 11 bases. CDR3 nucleotide sequence: TGTGCCAGCAGCTTGAGGTCAGGGTTTAATGAAAAACTGTTTTTT. Translated: CASSLRSGFNEKLFF.

V and J are TRBV25-1 and TRBJ2-5, with 7 bases lining up with TRBD2. The V gene end was trimmed by 6 bases and the J gene end by 4 bases; junction bases not matched to a gene: 5. CDR1 is MGHDK, CDR2 SYGVNS, per germline. There are 13 residues in the CDR3. The CDR3 DNA follows: TGTGCCAGCAGCCTATGGGAGGGAGAGACCCAGTACTTC. Translation gives CASSLWEGETQYF.

This sequence joins TRBV30 and TRBJ1-6; D uncertain. Trimming took off 3 bases at V and 5 bases at J, with 14 bases between the two ends. Germline loops: CDR1 GTSNPN, CDR2 SVGIG (reference sequence). The CDR3 runs 15 residues. This chain's CDR3 is CAWRTKALNNSPLHF. The DNA of the CDR3 is TGTGCCTGGAGGACAAAAGCCCTAAATAATTCACCCCTCCACTTT.